These 21 T cell receptor beta chains were all obtained from the same sample, sequenced in a study of blood T cell repertoires in COVID-19. This table comes from immunoSEQ multiplex PCR, and its TCRdb copy is limited to in-frame clones, with some not included. The table shows approximately 240,000 clones, with 80% to 85% occurring only once. Source material: peripheral blood. These receptors all stem from a woman between 55 and 75 years old with acute or convalescent COVID-19.

The chain employs TRBV28 and TRBJ1-1; D is unresolved. This CDR3 is 13 amino acids long. Germline loops: CDR1 MDHEN, CDR2 SYDVKM. V lost 8 bases and J lost 1, with 11 bases in between. The CDR3 nucleotides are TGTGCCAGCGCCTTAGCTTGGAACACTGAAGCTTTCTTT. It encodes CASALAWNTEAFF.

This rearrangement joins TRBV11-2 to TRBJ2-2; 7 nucleotides align to TRBD1. J lost 1 base, V lost 5 bases, and 1 base had no gene match. The CDR3 has 14 amino acids. CDR1 is SGHAT, CDR2 FQNNGV, per germline. DNA of the CDR3: TGTGCCAGCAGCCGGACAGGGAACACCGGGGAGCTGTTTTTT. It translates to CASSRTGNTGELFF. The full variable domain, completed using reference TRBV11-2 and TRBJ2-2, is EAGVAQSPRYKIIEKRQSVAFWCNPISGHATLYWYQQILGQGPKLLIQFQNNGVVDDSQLPKDRFSAERLKGVDSTLKIQPAKLEDSAVYLCASSRTGNTGELFFGEGSRLTVL.

The chain is built from TRBV11-2 and TRBJ2-7; D possibly corresponds to TRBD2 (6 bases). CDR3 length: 13 amino acids. The V gene lost 3 bases and the J gene lost 7 bases, with 13 bases spanning the gap. The germline V gene encodes CDR1 SGHAT and CDR2 FQNNGV. CDR3: CASSFGSAGEQYF. The CDR3 DNA reads TGTGCCAGCAGCTTCGGGAGCGCTGGAGAGCAGTACTTC.

The table lists this clone with many counts. The CDR3 reads CASSQDIRTDQGYTF. The CDR3 DNA is TGCGCCAGCAGCCAAGATATAAGGACAGACCAAGGCTACACCTTC. V usage is TRBV4-1 and J usage is TRBJ1-2; D might be TRBD1 (6 bases). The germline gives CDR1 MGHRA, CDR2 YSYEKL. The CDR3 extends over 15 amino acids. V was shortened by 0 bases and J by 8 bases, with 16 bases between the two germline ends.

The J gene is TRBJ2-1, the V gene TRBV3-1 (or the pseudogene TRBV3-2), with 8 positions matching TRBD2. The CDR3 is 14 amino acids. In germline, CDR1 is LGHDT, CDR2 YNNKEL (reference sequence). Trimming removed 5 bases from V and 16 bases from J; junction bases left unmatched: 16. The CDR3 region has the DNA TGTGCCAGCAGCATAAAAGGGCAGCGGGGGACCAACTTCTTC. This sequence encodes CASSIKGQRGTNFF.

The chain recombines TRBV4-1 with TRBJ2-5; D not resolved. V lost 1 base and J 3 bases, leaving 9 bases between the germline ends. This CDR3 has 14 residues. Germline V CDR1 and CDR2: MGHRA, YSYEKL. The chain's CDR3 is CASSQGAVKETQYF. The DNA for the CDR3 is TGCGCCAGCAGCCAAGGGGCAGTCAAAGAGACCCAGTACTTC.

The CDR3 bases are TGCGCCAGCAGCCAAGAACCCGAGGGTAGTTGGGAGACCCAGTACTTC. This codes for CASSQEPEGSWETQYF. The chain carries TRBV4-1 and TRBJ2-5; D possibly corresponds to TRBD2 (5 bases). V lost 0 bases and J lost 5, with 16 bases in between. The V gene's germline CDR1 is MGHRA and CDR2 YSYEKL. The CDR3 contains 16 residues.

The chain recombines TRBV7-9 with TRBJ1-2, with TRBD1 as a possible D gene (6 bases). The CDR3 spans 13 residues. The germline V and J ends were trimmed by 6 bases and 3 bases, with 11 bases remaining between them. Germline CDR1 is SEHNR and CDR2 is FQNEAQ (reference sequence). The CDR3 DNA sequence: TGTGCCAGCAGTTCGGGGGGGCACTATGGCTACACCTTC. Protein: CASSSGGHYGYTF.

The gene calls are TRBV7-8 and TRBJ2-5, with D possibly TRBD2 on 6 matching bases. With 9 bases removed from V and 3 bases from J, the gap between germline ends came to 14 bases. This CDR3 is 13 amino acids long. Germline V lookup: CDR1 SGHVS, CDR2 FQNEAQ. This CDR3 reads CASRRDSKETQYF. In nucleotides, the CDR3 is TGTGCCAGTAGGAGGGACTCGAAAGAGACCCAGTACTTC.

This clone was picked up a small number of times. The J gene is TRBJ1-2, the V gene TRBV6-6; possibly TRBD1 for D (5 bases). Germline-derived CDR1 and CDR2 are MNHNY and SVGAGI (reference sequence). The CDR3 contains 16 residues. The germline V and J ends were trimmed by 5 bases and 0 bases, with 16 bases remaining between them. The CDR3 loop is CASSRDSGLTNYGYTF. CDR3 bases: TGTGCCAGCAGTCGTGACAGTGGGCTTACTAACTATGGCTACACCTTC.

This clone was observed once. The chain joins TRBV5-4 to TRBJ2-5; D perhaps matches TRBD1 (5 bases). Trimming left V 5 bases short and J 4 bases short, with 12 bases between. Germline assignment: CDR1 SGHNT and CDR2 YYREEE (reference sequence). The CDR3 totals 13 residues. The CDR3 region has the DNA TGTGCCAGCAGTCCGAGTCAGGGAGAGACCCAGTACTTC. It is translated as CASSPSQGETQYF.

This clone was counted a few times. This chain uses TRBV18 with TRBJ1-2; TRBD1 is a possible D gene (5 bases). The CDR3 sequence is 15 residues long. CDR1 and CDR2 (germline): KGHSH, LQKENI. The V gene lost 0 bases and the J gene lost 0 bases, with 8 bases spanning the gap. For the CDR3, the DNA is TGTGCCAGCTCACCACCGGGACTAGCTAACTATGGCTACACCTTC. Protein product: CASSPPGLANYGYTF.

The chain's CDR3 is CASSSPGGVNYEQYF. The CDR3 bases are TGTGCCAGCAGCTCCCCGGGGGGGGTTAACTACGAGCAGTACTTC. V usage is TRBV5-4 and J usage is TRBJ2-7, with TRBD2 matching 8 bases. The J segment lost 3 bases and the V segment lost 3 bases, leaving 8 bases of the junction unmatched. This CDR3 contains 15 residues. Germline CDR1 and CDR2: SGHNT and YYREEE (reference sequence).

CDR3: CASSSSLGHRNYEQYF. CDR3 DNA sequence: TGTGCCAGCAGCTCATCCCTGGGACACCGGAACTACGAGCAGTACTTC. The V call is TRBV3-1 (or the pseudogene TRBV3-2), the J call TRBJ2-7; TRBD1 is a possible D gene (6 bases). The germline V and J ends were trimmed by 5 bases and 3 bases, with 20 bases remaining between them. Germline V CDR1 and CDR2: LGHDT, YNNKEL (reference sequence). This CDR3 has 16 residues.

This clone was found a few times. This chain joins TRBV19 and TRBJ1-1, with 7 nucleotides matching TRBD1. CDR1 and CDR2 (germline): LNHDA, SQIVND (reference sequence). V lost 6 bases, J lost 5 bases, and 18 bases stayed unmatched. This CDR3 contains 17 residues. This CDR3 reads CASSLRVRGQWGTEAFF. DNA of the CDR3: TGTGCCAGTAGCCTAAGGGTCAGGGGACAGTGGGGAACTGAAGCTTTCTTT.

This sequence joins TRBV7-9 and TRBJ1-4; D ambiguous. CDR3 length: 13 amino acids. Germline assignment: CDR1 SEHNR and CDR2 FQNEAQ (reference sequence). The ends were cut back, 5 bases at V and 8 bases at J, with 12 bases in the middle. DNA of the CDR3: TGTGCCAGCAGCCCAGTGGGCAGGGAAAAACTGTTTTTT. Amino acids: CASSPVGREKLFF.

This rearrangement joins TRBV19 to TRBJ1-5; 7 bases agree with TRBD1. The V gene's germline CDR1 is LNHDA and CDR2 SQIVND (reference sequence). The ends lost 6 bases at V and 6 bases at J; junction bases unmatched: 11. The CDR3 runs to 15 residues. CDR3 nucleotide sequence: TGTGCCAGTAGCACACGGGACAGACTGAGTCAGCCCCAGCATTTT. It specifies CASSTRDRLSQPQHF.

This chain uses TRBV19 with TRBJ2-4, with TRBD2 matching over 7 bases. Per the germline V gene, CDR1 is LNHDA and CDR2 is SQIVND (reference sequence). This CDR3 has 15 residues. With 4 bases clipped from V and 2 bases from J, the junction kept 5 bases outside the gene matches. CDR3 amino acids: CASSTPGGPKNIQYF. The CDR3 coding sequence is TGTGCCAGTAGTACGCCGGGAGGTCCCAAAAACATTCAGTACTTC.

This rearrangement joins TRBV30 to TRBJ2-3; D may be TRBD2 (7 bases). Germline V gene data show CDR1 as GTSNPN and CDR2 as SVGIG (reference sequence). V was shortened by 3 bases and J by 1 base, with 11 bases between the two germline ends. The CDR3 has 14 amino acids. CDR3 DNA: TGTGCCTGGAGGGGAGGGGGTCGCACAGATACGCAGTATTTT. Protein sequence: CAWRGGGRTDTQYF. Drawing the rest from reference TRBV30 and TRBJ2-3, the complete variable domain is SQTIHQWPATLVQPVGSPLSLECTVEGTSNPNLYWYRQAAGRGLQLLFYSVGIGQISSEVPQNLSASRPQDRQFILSSKKLLLSDSGFYLCAWRGGGRTDTQYFGPGTRLTVL.

The rearrangement joins TRBV6-1 to TRBJ1-4; D call uncertain. V shed 1 base and J shed 10 bases, with 10 bases lying between them. Germline CDR1 MNHNS, CDR2 SASEGT. CDR3 size: 13 residues. CDR3 in DNA: TGTGCCAGCAGTGAAGGGCCAGGTGGAAAACTGTTTTTT. Amino acid sequence: CASSEGPGGKLFF.

V is TRBV18 and J is TRBJ2-5, with a tentative D call TRBD1 (5 bases). Trimming removed 2 bases from V and 5 bases from J, with 9 bases in between. CDR1 is KGHSH, CDR2 LQKENI, per germline. CDR3 length: 13 residues. CDR3 sequence reads: CASSPSRAETQYF. CDR3 nucleotide sequence: TGTGCCAGCTCACCATCCAGGGCGGAGACCCAGTACTTC.